This T cell receptor beta chain stems from a study of T-cell memory formation after mild COVID-19 (dated by TCRdb to about 2021). Background on the whole study: Most TCR sequence clusters were specific to one of the two donors. Longitudinal TCRalpha and TCRbeta repertoire sequencing tracked T-cell clones expanding and contracting after mild COVID-19 in two donors. The cohort comprised two young, previously healthy adult volunteers, one female and one male. Points the paper makes about the study in general: Balanced CD4/CD8 phenotypes were observed for clones contracting from day 15 to 85, whereas a bias towards CD4+ was observed for a second wave of clones expanding from day 15 to 37. Contracting CD4+ clones were located mainly in the CM and EM memory subsets, whereas CD8+ clones were found to be enriched in EMRA. The second-wave clones that peaked on day 37 were not confirmed to be SARS-CoV-2 specific. Only a couple of mild cases were covered by the study, and larger cohorts that include severe cases with pre-infection samples were considered necessary. Some responding clones were detected in pre-infection memory, which suggested that pre-existing cross-reactive memory T cells had joined the SARS-CoV-2 response.

For this clonotype: What antigen it recognizes has not been identified. Per-base qualities were not stored, and no clone one base away is much larger.

Sequencing took place on an Illumina NovaSeq 6000. TCRalpha and TCRbeta cDNA libraries were constructed by 5'RACE with constant-segment primers, with sample barcodes and unique molecular identifiers being introduced. RNA was extracted from every sample with Trizol reagent. Libraries were amplified in two PCR steps, with a second sample barcode and Illumina TruSeq adapters added in the second step. Sequencing of libraries was performed on an Illumina NovaSeq with 2 x 150 bp paired-end reads. The paper's processing steps were these. Demultiplexing of reads and collapsing into UMI-guided consensus sequences were performed with migec v1.2.7. Using mixcr v2.1.11, UMI consensuses were aligned to TRA and TRB V and J templates and then assembled into clonotypes. Expanded or contracted clonotypes were those called significant by both edgeR and NoisET, with noise models trained on biological replicates. For edgeR calls, a false discovery rate-adjusted p below 0.01 and a log2 fold-change threshold of 1 were applied. PCA with hierarchical clustering of max-normalized trajectories of the 1000 most abundant clonotypes was used as exploratory dynamics analysis. Separately sequenced CD4+ and CD8+ repertoires were used to assign a CD4 or CD8 phenotype to each responding clone. In TCRdb, the public reads were trimmed at Q25 with fastp and aligned with MiXCR, with productive beta chains retained. Records with the same CDR3 protein are collapsed into one entry carrying the most frequent genes and DNA. TCRdb's processing, not the study's, gives the V and J calls here. Recorded for this sample are fewer than 600,000 distinct CDR3 sequences; less than 25% of them occurred a single time. The leading ten clones occupy roughly 8.1% of the sample.

Ficoll-Paque density gradient centrifugation was used to isolate PBMCs. The receptor was derived from an adult woman who had mild COVID-19 (a few samples of this study predate the infection). The sample titles of this study are shuffled in the database, so cell type and time point are left out; the donor was told from shared clones. Sequencing used PBMCs or a T cell subset sorted from them (not recorded which).

The bases are TGTGCCAGCAGCTTCGCCACGTCCTACGAGCAGTACTTC. It is translated as CASSFATSYEQYF. Recombination connected TRBV11-2 to TRBJ2-7, with the D gene uncertain. The CDR3 runs 13 residues from the cysteine to the phenylalanine. Here the CDR3 DNA is all that survives: 39 bases in frame from base 1. The V and J ends are trimmed by 3 bases and 1 base, leaving 7 bases between them. The germline V gene sets CDR1 to SGHAT and CDR2 to FQNNGV.